These T cell receptor beta chains were read from a single sample in a study of regulatory T cells in long-lasting Graves disease. MiXCR, applied by TCRdb to the multiplex PCR reads, yields one record per CDR3 protein. The sample shows about 420,000 distinct CDR3 sequences, about a sixth of them seen only once. This sample was also put to use in a study of T cells in Graves' hyperthyroidism and ophthalmopathy.

The sequencing here drew on peripheral blood mononuclear cells (PBMCs), taken at new diagnosis, from a patient treated with antithyroid drugs. These receptors were obtained from a woman between 18 and 29 years old with Graves disease. The CDR3 runs from the conserved cysteine through the conserved F or W. D genes are given only for firm matches. The size of a clone is reported for some rows only, either as once, few or many, or as a class for expanded clones.

J: TRBJ2-1
size: .
V: TRBV7-9
D: TRBD2
DNA: TGTGCCAGCAGCTTAGGAGGGCTAGCGGGCTCCTACAATGAGCAGTTCTTC
CDR3: CASSLGGLAGSYNEQFF

J: TRBJ1-2
size: many
V: TRBV2
D: .
DNA: TGTGCCAGCAGTGAAGACGGACAGTATCAGGATGGCTACACCTTC
CDR3: CASSEDGQYQDGYTF

J: TRBJ2-7
size: many
V: TRBV7-2
D: .
DNA: TGTGCCAGCAGCATCTACAGCGGCTCCTACGAGCAGTACTTC
CDR3: CASSIYSGSYEQYF

J: TRBJ1-6
size: few
V: TRBV2
D: .
DNA: TGTGCCAGCAGCCCAGATTCACCCCTCCACTTT
CDR3: CASSPDSPLHF

J: TRBJ2-3
size: many
V: TRBV11-2
D: .
DNA: TGTGCCAGCAGCTTAGAAGTAGCTGGGAGCACAGATACGCAGTATTTT
CDR3: CASSLEVAGSTDTQYF

J: TRBJ1-1
size: many
V: TRBV28
D: .
DNA: TGTGCCAGCAGCCCTTTGGGCAGGGAAGCTTTCTTT
CDR3: CASSPLGREAFF

J: TRBJ2-1
size: few
V: TRBV10-1
D: TRBD2
DNA: TGCGCCAGCAGTGGGACTAGCGGGAGGGCCTCGGATGAGCAGTTCTTC
CDR3: CASSGTSGRASDEQFF

J: TRBJ2-3
size: many
V: TRBV11-1
D: .
DNA: TGTGCCAGCAGCTCTAGACATAGCACAGATACGCAGTATTTT
CDR3: CASSSRHSTDTQYF

J: TRBJ1-4
size: few
V: TRBV3-1
D: .
DNA: TGTGCCAGCAGTCTTGCGAGGGCCCAGGAAAAACTGTTTTTT
CDR3: CASSLARAQEKLFF

J: TRBJ1-2
size: few
V: TRBV28
D: .
DNA: TGTGCCAGCAGTTTCCCAGGTGGAACGAGGCCCTCGGGATATGGCTACACCTTC
CDR3: CASSFPGGTRPSGYGYTF

J: TRBJ2-1
size: many
V: TRBV5-1
D: .
DNA: TGCGCCAGCATGGCCCGTAGGGGTAATGAGCAGTTCTTC
CDR3: CASMARRGNEQFF